These 10 T cell receptor beta chains were sequenced from one sample in a study of regulatory T cells in long-lasting Graves disease. Indicated time point: persistent/refractory GD, antithyroid drugs over 5 years with positive TRAb. Generation of the TCR library employed RNA extracted from PBMCs. Combining iRepertoire HTBI primers with Arm-PCR of CDR3 regions, the authors built TCR beta libraries. One entry per CDR3 protein, called by TCRdb with MiXCR from the multiplex PCR reads. This repertoire shows about 660,000 distinct CDR3 sequences, 25% to 35% found once; its top ten account for roughly 40%. The sample was peripheral blood mononuclear cells (PBMCs), taken when the disease was refractory, from a patient treated with antithyroid drugs. The receptors stem from a female donor with Graves disease.

This clonotype was counted once. V is TRBV6-1 and J is TRBJ1-4; TRBD1 is a possible D gene (5 bases). This CDR3 spans 16 amino acids. V dropped 11 bases and J dropped 5 bases, with 24 bases sitting between them. The germline CDR1 and CDR2 sequences are MNHNS and SASEGT. DNA for the CDR3: TGTGCCGGCACCTGGGGGACCGTACAACTAAATGAAAAACTGTTTTTT. Its protein is CAGTWGTVQLNEKLFF.

A few counts support this clonotype. The rearrangement uses TRBV25-1 and TRBJ1-2, with D possibly TRBD1 on 6 matching bases. Trimming cost V 1 base and J 5 bases, with 14 bases left between them. Germline CDR1 is MGHDK and CDR2 is SYGVNS. The CDR3 is made up of 15 amino acids. The CDR3 coding sequence is TGTGCCAGCAGTGAATTCTCGACAGGACTGTATGGCTACACCTTC. Encoded protein: CASSEFSTGLYGYTF.

This clonotype was observed a few times. The chain employs TRBV6-2 or TRBV6-3 and TRBJ2-2; the D gene is possibly TRBD2 (7 bases). From germline, CDR1 is MNHEY and CDR2 SVGEGT. Trimming cost V 7 bases and J 4 bases, with 22 bases left between them. The CDR3 length is 17 residues. The CDR3 coding sequence is TGTGCCAGCATTTCAAGCAGGGGAGGGATAGGCACCGGGGAGCTGTTTTTT. It codes for CASISSRGGIGTGELFF.

V is TRBV19 and J is TRBJ1-2, with TRBD1 as a possible D gene (6 bases). Per germline, CDR1 LNHDA and CDR2 SQIVND (reference sequence). V dropped 10 bases and J dropped 4 bases, with 19 bases sitting between them. The CDR3 runs 14 residues. The CDR3, as DNA: TGTGCCACCCGGACAGTGCTCGGGGGCTATGGCTACACCTTC. Encoded protein: CATRTVLGGYGYTF.

J is TRBJ2-5 and V is TRBV9; D gene ambiguous. V was trimmed by 4 bases and J by 0 bases, leaving 13 bases between them. The V gene's germline CDR1 is SGDLS and CDR2 YYNGEE. The CDR3 extends over 15 amino acids. The CDR3 here is CASSPRPENQETQYF. Written as DNA, the CDR3 is TGTGCCAGCAGCCCCCGGCCCGAGAACCAAGAGACCCAGTACTTC.

This chain links TRBV19 with TRBJ2-7, with 7 bases fitting TRBD1. J was trimmed by 3 bases and V by 6 bases; bases with no gene match: 11. Germline lookup yields CDR1 LNHDA and CDR2 SQIVND (reference sequence). This CDR3 has 15 residues. The CDR3 sequence is CASRPGDSSFYEQYF. As DNA, the CDR3 is TGTGCCAGTAGACCAGGGGACAGTTCCTTCTACGAGCAGTACTTC.

The sample holds a few counts of this clonotype. The chain links TRBV12-3 or TRBV12-4 to TRBJ1-4; no firm D call. This CDR3 has 13 amino acids. V lost 6 bases to trimming and J lost 3 bases, with 8 bases between them. CDR3 DNA sequence: TGTGCCAGCAGCTTAAGGGCTAATGAAAAACTGTTTTTT. This sequence encodes CASSLRANEKLFF.

This clonotype has only a few counts. The chain employs TRBV20-1 and TRBJ1-5; 7 nucleotides line up with TRBD1. The junction had 7 bases not matched to a gene; V was cut back by 6 bases and J by 5 bases. The CDR3 consists of 13 residues. Germline-derived CDR1 and CDR2 are DFQATT and SNEGSKA (reference sequence). In DNA form, the CDR3 reads TGCAGTGCAAACAGGGGACGATATCAGCCCCAGCATTTT. Protein product: CSANRGRYQPQHF.

Only one count was recorded for this clonotype. The genes are TRBV20-1 and TRBJ2-1; D might be TRBD1 (6 bases). Trimming cost V 6 bases and J 8 bases, with 20 bases left between them. Per the germline V gene, CDR1 is DFQATT and CDR2 is SNEGSKA (reference sequence). This CDR3 comprises 14 residues. The CDR3 region is CSASRDTLRHEQFF. CDR3 nucleotides: TGCAGTGCGTCCCGGGACACCCTGCGCCATGAGCAGTTCTTC.

This clonotype was recorded a few times. The chain carries TRBV6-5 and TRBJ2-7; 9 bases match TRBD1. Germline CDR1 reads MNHEY; CDR2 reads SVGAGI. The junction had 9 bases not matched to a gene; V was cut back by 1 base and J by 5 bases. The CDR3 contains 16 residues. This CDR3 is CASSYYTGTGYHEQYF. The DNA for the CDR3 is TGTGCCAGCAGTTACTACACCGGGACAGGGTACCACGAGCAGTACTTC.